The 17 T cell receptor beta chains below were found in one sample sequenced in a study of cytomegalovirus exposure and HLA in healthy donors. The study ran its PCR with 60 Vbeta and 13 Jbeta primers. Libraries were prepared by immunoSEQ multiplex PCR; TCRdb keeps only in-frame clonotypes and omits some of them. The sample has over 120,000 clones, about 80% seen once. The sample comprised PBMCs. These receptors all stem from a woman in her fifties or sixties in good health and CMV-seropositive.

This chain links TRBV4-1 with TRBJ2-3; 7 nucleotides align to TRBD1. V trimming: 4 bases; J trimming: 6 bases; junction bases outside the gene matches: 7. The germline V gene encodes CDR1 MGHRA and CDR2 YSYEKL. CDR3 length equals 14 residues. CDR3 sequence reads: CASSPLRQGDTQYF. DNA for the CDR3: TGCGCCAGCAGCCCCTTAAGACAGGGCGATACGCAGTATTTT.

V and J are TRBV19 and TRBJ1-1; TRBD1 aligns across 9 bases. The CDR3 sequence is 14 residues long. CDR1 is LNHDA, CDR2 SQIVND, per germline (reference sequence). V lost 5 bases to trimming and J lost 5 bases; unmatched junction nucleotides: 6. The DNA of the CDR3 is TGTGCCAGTAGTGCGGACAGGGGAAGAACTGAAGCTTTCTTT. It is translated as CASSADRGRTEAFF.

The rearrangement uses TRBV28 and TRBJ2-1, with a possible D match to TRBD1 (6 bases). The CDR3 sequence is 14 residues long. The V end lost 2 bases, the J end lost 4 bases, and 9 bases lay between the germline ends. Germline values: CDR1 MDHEN, CDR2 SYDVKM. DNA of the CDR3: TGTGCCAGCAGTTTAAGGACAGTTTACAATGAGCAGTTCTTC. This codes for CASSLRTVYNEQFF.

The chain joins TRBV13 to TRBJ1-3; TRBD1 matches 7 bases. Germline CDR1 is PRHDT and CDR2 is FYEKMQ (reference sequence). This CDR3 region has 15 residues. J was trimmed by 4 bases and V by 5 bases; bases with no gene match: 8. CDR3 loop: CASSRDRASGNTIYF. CDR3 in DNA: TGTGCCAGCAGCAGAGACAGGGCATCCGGAAACACCATATATTTT.

This clone was counted once. V is TRBV5-1 and J is TRBJ1-1; D not certain. CDR3 length: 15 residues. Germline V gene data show CDR1 as SGHRS and CDR2 as YFSETQ. V gave up 1 base and J gave up 3 bases, with 13 bases separating them. In DNA, the CDR3 is TGCGCCAGCAGCTTGCAGGCCCGGCCTGACACTGAAGCTTTCTTT. Translated: CASSLQARPDTEAFF.

V is TRBV5-6 and J is TRBJ1-4; D is possibly TRBD1 (6 bases). This CDR3 is built from 14 residues. Germline V gene lookup returns CDR1 SGHDT and CDR2 YYEEEE. Trimming left V 2 bases short and J 6 bases short, with 11 bases between. The CDR3 region is CASSFKGGDEKLFF. The CDR3 DNA reads as TGTGCCAGCAGCTTTAAAGGGGGTGATGAAAAACTGTTTTTT.

This clone occurred once. This rearrangement joins TRBV5-8 to TRBJ1-5, with D tentatively TRBD1 (5 bases). The CDR3 sequence is 17 residues long. Deletions cut 2 bases from V and 6 bases from J, with 21 bases between. The germline V gene encodes CDR1 SGHTS and CDR2 YDEGEE. CDR3 coding DNA: TGTGCCAGCAGCTTTAGGGGACCGGGACTTGGGCGTCAGCCCCAGCATTTT. Protein sequence: CASSFRGPGLGRQPQHF.

The chain carries TRBV4-3 and TRBJ2-3; D ambiguous. Germline lookup yields CDR1 LGHNA and CDR2 YSLEER. The CDR3 has 14 amino acids. The germline V and J ends were trimmed by 1 base and 1 base, with 6 bases remaining between them. The CDR3 DNA reads TGCGCCAGCAGCCAAGGGAGCGGCACAGATACGCAGTATTTT. Translated: CASSQGSGTDTQYF.

This rearrangement joins TRBV19 to TRBJ2-1, with 7 bases aligning to TRBD2. This CDR3 comprises 16 residues. The ends lost 2 bases at V and 0 bases at J; junction bases unmatched: 4. Germline CDR1 reads LNHDA; CDR2 reads SQIVND (reference sequence). The DNA of the CDR3 is TGTGCCAGTAGTATACTAGCGGACCACTCCTACAATGAGCAGTTCTTC. Encoded protein: CASSILADHSYNEQFF.

The chain has TRBV7-2 and TRBJ2-2, with 7 bases that match TRBD1. V shed 3 bases, J shed 2 bases, and the junction held 3 bases outside the gene matches. Germline V lookup: CDR1 SGHTA, CDR2 FQGNSA. The CDR3 length is 15 residues. The CDR3 coding sequence is TGTGCCAGCAGCTTGGACAGGCGAAACACCGGGGAGCTGTTTTTT. Amino acids: CASSLDRRNTGELFF.

The chain couples TRBV6-1 to TRBJ2-1; TRBD1 matches at 9 bases. This CDR3 spans 16 amino acids. Germline CDR1 and CDR2: MNHNS and SASEGT. The junction had 7 bases not matched to a gene; V was cut back by 4 bases and J by 3 bases. The CDR3 is CASSGTGTGIYNEQFF. The DNA of the CDR3 is TGTGCCAGCAGTGGCACCGGGACAGGGATCTACAATGAGCAGTTCTTC.

The rearrangement joins TRBV28 to TRBJ1-1; 7 bases match TRBD1. V was pared by 5 bases and J by 1 base, with 19 bases of the junction left unmatched. This CDR3 has 19 amino acids. The V gene's germline CDR1 is MDHEN and CDR2 SYDVKM. This CDR3 reads CASSLTDRARSGRNTEAFF. The DNA of the CDR3 is TGTGCCAGCAGTCTTACCGACAGGGCTCGTTCAGGGCGGAACACTGAAGCTTTCTTT.

This chain connects TRBV13 to TRBJ2-1; D perhaps matches TRBD2 (6 bases). Germline CDR1 is PRHDT and CDR2 is FYEKMQ (reference sequence). CDR3 size: 13 residues. With 7 bases removed from V and 2 bases from J, the gap between germline ends came to 9 bases. The CDR3, as DNA: TGTGCCAGCACCAGCGGGCCCTACAATGAGCAGTTCTTC. Amino acid sequence: CASTSGPYNEQFF.

The chain combines TRBV10-3 with TRBJ2-3, with 9 bases that match TRBD2. Germline values: CDR1 ENHRY, CDR2 SYGVKD. With V trimmed by 0 bases and J by 5 bases, 9 bases remained unmatched. The CDR3 is 17 residues long. The CDR3 protein is CAISESRTSAEGDTQYF. CDR3 DNA sequence: TGTGCCATCAGTGAGTCGCGGACTAGCGCGGAAGGAGATACGCAGTATTTT.

A few counts support this clone. The chain recombines TRBV6-5 with TRBJ2-5; TRBD1 is a possible D gene (7 bases). The germline V gene encodes CDR1 MNHEY and CDR2 SVGAGI. This CDR3 contains 13 residues. With 2 bases removed from V and 7 bases from J, the gap between germline ends came to 11 bases. The CDR3 region has the DNA TGTGCCAGCAGTTACGGGCAGGGGGGGACCCAGTACTTC. Amino acid sequence: CASSYGQGGTQYF.

This clone was detected once. J is TRBJ1-1 and V is TRBV28, with 9 bases identical to TRBD1. This CDR3 contains 16 residues. Germline CDR1 MDHEN, CDR2 SYDVKM. J lost 3 bases, V lost 5 bases, and 10 bases had no gene match. The CDR3 loop reads CASSPPDRGGYTEAFF. The CDR3 nucleotides read TGTGCCAGCAGTCCCCCGGACAGGGGTGGTTACACTGAAGCTTTCTTT.

V is TRBV15 and J is TRBJ2-7, with 9 bases identical to TRBD2. Trimming removed 3 bases from V and 3 bases from J; junction bases left unmatched: 9. The CDR3 totals 16 residues. Germline-derived CDR1 and CDR2 are LNHNV and YYDKDF (reference sequence). The CDR3 region has the DNA TGTGCCACCAGCAGGGGACTCGCGACTAGCGGCTACGAGCAGTACTTC. Translation: CATSRGLATSGYEQYF.